A selection of T cell receptor beta chains follows, all from one sample in a study of neurological immune-mediated disorders. TCRdb fed the 5' RACE reads into MiXCR, producing one record per CDR3 protein. Of about 48,000 distinct CDR3 sequences in the sample, under 30% were seen once. Sequenced material: PBMCs. The receptors come from a woman in her 70s in good health. Both conserved end residues are part of each CDR3. D genes are given only for firm matches. Expanded clones are given a class, and other clones once, few, many or no size at all.

many	TRBD2	TRBV20-1	TRBJ2-1	TGCAGTGCTGCGAAAGGACTAGCATTCGACAATGAGCAGTTCTTC	CSAAKGLAFDNEQFF
few	.	TRBV5-8	TRBJ1-2	TGTGCCAGCAGCCCGAGGGTTTTGCGCTACACCTTC	CASSPRVLRYTF
many	.	TRBV20-1	TRBJ2-1	TGCAGTGCTAGAGCCCAGAAAGGACTCTACGGTGAGCAGTTCTTC	CSARAQKGLYGEQFF
many	.	TRBV20-1	TRBJ1-5	TGCAGTGCTAGGGGGGCGGGTACTCATCAGCCCCAGCATTTT	CSARGAGTHQPQHF
.	.	TRBV7-9	TRBJ2-7	TGTGCCAGCAGAACCGGACCGTCGTGGGAGCAGTACTTC	CASRTGPSWEQYF
many	TRBD1	TRBV9	TRBJ1-2	TGTGCCAGCAGCGCTAACAGGGGGGAAGACTATGGCTACACCTTC	CASSANRGEDYGYTF
many	.	TRBV27	TRBJ1-5	TGTGCCAGCAGTCGAGACGTTTATAGCAATCAGCCCCAGCATTTT	CASSRDVYSNQPQHF
many	TRBD1	TRBV4-1	TRBJ1-3	TGCGCCAGCAGCCTACCGACAGGGGGGCTTGGAAACACCATATATTTT	CASSLPTGGLGNTIYF
many	TRBD1	TRBV12-3/TRBV12-4	TRBJ1-1	TGTGCCAGCAGCTGGACAGGGACTGAAGCTTTCTTT	CASSWTGTEAFF
.	.	TRBV6-6	TRBJ2-1	TGTGCCAGCAGTTACACCCTAAGGGAGGAGCAGTTCTTC	CASSYTLREEQFF
many	TRBD2	TRBV10-3	TRBJ2-3	TGTGCCATCAGACTATCTAGCGGGGCTAGCACAGATACGCAGTATTTT	CAIRLSSGASTDTQYF
many	.	TRBV3-1	TRBJ2-1	TGTGCCAGCAGCTTCCGGGGCAATGAGCAGTTCTTC	CASSFRGNEQFF
many	.	TRBV5-1	TRBJ2-5	TGCGCCAGCAGCTTAATGGAGCGGGAGACCCAGTACTTC	CASSLMERETQYF
.	.	TRBV5-1	TRBJ1-1	TGCGCCAGCAGCCCAACAACGAACACTGAAGCTTTCTTT	CASSPTTNTEAFF
many	TRBD2	TRBV29-1	TRBJ2-1	TGCAGCGTTGTAGGTAGCGGGAGCTACAATGAGCAGTTCTTC	CSVVGSGSYNEQFF
many	.	TRBV5-1	TRBJ1-1	TGCGCCAGCAGTGAGGGGCAGTTTCGGATGAACACTGAAGCTTTCTTT	CASSEGQFRMNTEAFF
many	.	TRBV9	TRBJ1-1	TGTGCCAGCAGCGTATCGCAGTGGAACACTGAAGCTTTCTTT	CASSVSQWNTEAFF
many	.	TRBV9	TRBJ2-7	TGTGCCAGCAGCGTAGGTTTAAGTTCGGACTTCACTCCCCACGAGCAGTACTTC	CASSVGLSSDFTPHEQYF
.	.	TRBV12-3/TRBV12-4	TRBJ1-5	TGTGCCAGCAGTTTAGCAGGGAATCAGCCCCAGCATTTT	CASSLAGNQPQHF
many	.	TRBV6-5	TRBJ2-1	TGTGCCAGCAGTTATTCGAGGCGGAGTGAGCAGTTCTTC	CASSYSRRSEQFF
.	.	TRBV21-1	TRBJ2-1	TGTGCCAGCAGCAAAATAGGGACAGGGGGCGTATATGAGCAGTTCTTC	CASSKIGTGGVYEQFF
.	TRBD1	TRBV15	TRBJ2-1	TGTGCCACCGGGACAGGAGAGTCCCTCAATGAGCAGTTCTTC	CATGTGESLNEQFF
.	TRBD2	TRBV20-1	TRBJ2-7	TGCAGTGCCGTAGGACTAGCGCGAGTCGAGCAGTACTTC	CSAVGLARVEQYF
.	.	TRBV24-1	TRBJ2-2	TGTGCCACCAGTGATCCAAACACCGGGGAGCTGTTTTTT	CATSDPNTGELFF
many	TRBD2	TRBV7-2	TRBJ2-3	TGTGCCAGCAGCCTCCCCGGACTAGCGGGCGGTGCAGATACGCAGTATTTT	CASSLPGLAGGADTQYF
many	TRBD1	TRBV5-5	TRBJ2-7	TGTGCCAGCAGCTTGGTTAACAGGGGGGCCTACGAGCAGTACTTC	CASSLVNRGAYEQYF
many	.	TRBV7-3	TRBJ2-1	TGTGCCAGCAGCACAGGCGTCAGGGGGGATGAGCAGTTCTTC	CASSTGVRGDEQFF
few	TRBD2	TRBV11-2	TRBJ2-3	TGTGCCAGCAGCCCAGCCGGCGGGAGGGGGCCCGGCACAGATACGCAGTATTTT	CASSPAGGRGPGTDTQYF
many	.	TRBV5-4	TRBJ1-1	TGTGCCAGCAGCCCCGACGGTGGCGCTGAAGCTTTCTTT	CASSPDGGAEAFF
many	TRBD2	TRBV28	TRBJ2-1	TGTGCCAGCAAAACTCCTAGCGGGAGCTATGAGCAGTTCTTC	CASKTPSGSYEQFF
.	TRBD1	TRBV7-9	TRBJ1-6	TGTGCCAGCAGCCGCAGGGACAGCCAACGAGGGTATAATTCACCCCTCCACTTT	CASSRRDSQRGYNSPLHF
.	TRBD1	TRBV7-2	TRBJ1-5	TGTGCCAGCAGCGCCATGACAGGGAGAAATAAGCCCCAGCATTTT	CASSAMTGRNKPQHF
.	TRBD1	TRBV5-4	TRBJ1-1	TGTGCCAGCAGCTCCGGACAGGGGGCAATGAACACTGAAGCTTTCTTT	CASSSGQGAMNTEAFF
many	.	TRBV6-6	TRBJ1-2	TGTGCCAGCAGCCCCCGGAACTCGGGAGAGGCAGGCTACACCTTC	CASSPRNSGEAGYTF
many	.	TRBV5-1	TRBJ1-2	TGCGCCAGCAGCTTGGAATGGTCCGGGGGCACCTATGGCTACACCTTC	CASSLEWSGGTYGYTF
.	.	TRBV6-5	TRBJ1-3	TGTGCCAGCAGTCCCGGGGTAGGGCGCGCTGGTAACACCATATATTTT	CASSPGVGRAGNTIYF
few	.	TRBV29-1	TRBJ2-1	TGCAGCGTCGGAGAGTGGTTGCCTGAGCAGTTCTTC	CSVGEWLPEQFF
.	.	TRBV28	TRBJ1-3	TGTGCCAGCAGTTCCCCGGGGGCTGGAAACACCATATATTTT	CASSSPGAGNTIYF
.	TRBD2	TRBV20-1	TRBJ2-2	TGCAGTGCTAGCGGGAGGGTAAACGGGGAGCTGTTTTTT	CSASGRVNGELFF
.	.	TRBV20-1	TRBJ2-5	TGCAGTGCTAGGTATAGTGGGAGAACTGAGACCCAGTACTTC	CSARYSGRTETQYF
many	TRBD1	TRBV29-1	TRBJ2-5	TGCAGCGTTGACTTGAGACAGGGGGGAGAGACCCAGTACTTC	CSVDLRQGGETQYF
many	.	TRBV4-1	TRBJ2-5	TGCGCCAGCAGCCAAGACAGGGAGGTAGAGACCCAGTACTTC	CASSQDREVETQYF
many	.	TRBV10-3	TRBJ2-7	TGTGCCATCAGCGGCGTCTACGAGCAGTACTTC	CAISGVYEQYF
.	.	TRBV5-1	TRBJ2-7	TGCGCCAGCAGCTTGGAAGGACAGCACTCCTACGAGCAGTACTTC	CASSLEGQHSYEQYF
few	.	TRBV2	TRBJ1-3	TGTGCCAGCAGTTATGGTTCTGGAAACACCATATATTTT	CASSYGSGNTIYF
many	TRBD2	TRBV25-1	TRBJ2-1	TGTGCCAGCAGTGCACCCGGGACTAGGGGCGATGAGCAGTTCTTC	CASSAPGTRGDEQFF
few	.	TRBV3-1	TRBJ2-5	TGTGCCAGCAGCCAAGATTCAGAGACCCAGTACTTC	CASSQDSETQYF
.	.	TRBV4-2	TRBJ2-5	TGTGCCAGCAGCCAAGATGACGGGCTAGGGGAGACCCAGTACTTC	CASSQDDGLGETQYF
many	.	TRBV6-2/TRBV6-3	TRBJ2-7	TGTGCCAGCAGCTCCCCCGGCGGAGTTCGCTACGAGCAGTACTTC	CASSSPGGVRYEQYF
few	TRBD1	TRBV5-1	TRBJ1-5	TGCGCCAGCAGCCCGGGACAGGTGTATAATCAGCCCCAGCATTTT	CASSPGQVYNQPQHF
many	.	TRBV7-2	TRBJ2-5	TGTGCCAGCAGCTCTAGCGTTCAAGAGACCCAGTACTTC	CASSSSVQETQYF
many	TRBD1	TRBV20-1	TRBJ1-1	TGCAGTGCTAGACCCAGGGGGCCTCAACGGGTTTCGGTCCCAATGAACACTGAAGCTTTCTTT	CSARPRGPQRVSVPMNTEAFF
few	TRBD1	TRBV3-1	TRBJ2-7	TGTGCCAGCAGCCTCATCCGGGACAGGGGGCGAATCGAGCAGTACTTC	CASSLIRDRGRIEQYF
many	.	TRBV7-2	TRBJ2-7	TGTGCCAGCAGCTGGAGCGGGCACTCAGACCCTACCTACGAGCAGTACTTC	CASSWSGHSDPTYEQYF